Below, one T cell receptor (beta chain) is given with its context. Its cognate antigen is unknown. This record belongs to a study of shared clonotypes between healthy human individuals. Produced via immunoSEQ multiplex PCR; TCRdb's table is partial and in-frame only. Counted here are 2 million to 2.5 million clones, 85% to 95% occurring once; the ten biggest clones make up roughly 0.13%. This CDR3 comprises 15 residues. With 0 bases removed from V and 3 bases from J, the gap between germline ends came to 12 bases. Germline lookup yields CDR1 SGHKS and CDR2 YYEKEE (reference sequence). Study-level points and caveats: Genetic and exposure-history diversity was limited by the small donor number. Clonotypes which were not shared had lower generation probabilities than clonotypes that all four donors shared.

The sequencing sample was made of naive CD4+ T cells sorted from blood. Subset: CD45RA+ positively selected. The V call is TRBV5-5, the J call TRBJ1-2, with unresolved D. This receptor was obtained from a man aged 18 to 29 in good health. DNA of the CDR3: TGTGCCAGCAGCTTGGAAGGGCACCTCGACTATGGCTACACCTTC. Translating it yields CASSLEGHLDYGYTF. The full variable domain, completed using reference TRBV5-5 and TRBJ1-2, is DAGVTQSPTHLIKTRGQQVTLRCSPISGHKSVSWYQQVLGQGPQFIFQYYEKEERGRGNFPDRFSARQFPNYSSELNVNALLLGDSALYLCASSLEGHLDYGYTFGSGTRLTVV.